This record looks at one T cell receptor (beta chain) sequence and its context. Its antigen is not identified. Some clones are missing from TCRdb's copy, which holds only in-frame ones; the method was immunoSEQ multiplex PCR. The sample has over 250,000 clones, approximately 90% seen once. This sample is part of a study of cytomegalovirus exposure and HLA in healthy donors. The study's findings and limits: The study flagged some 170 TCR beta chains as cytomegalovirus-associated.

Trimming removed 0 bases at V and 6 bases at J, with 12 bases between. CDR1 and CDR2 (germline): SQVTM, ANQGSEA. The CDR3 is 13 residues long. This receptor was identified in a woman aged 25 to 39 in good health and CMV-seropositive. The chain recombines TRBV29-1 with TRBJ2-7, with a possible D match to TRBD2 (6 bases). Specimen: PBMCs. The CDR3 nucleotides are TGCAGCGTTGAAGATCTTTGGGGGGTCGAGCAGTACTTC. Protein sequence: CSVEDLWGVEQYF.